Listed here are 29 T cell receptor beta chains from one sample, sequenced in a study of blood T cell repertoires in COVID-19. Profiling relied on immunoSEQ multiplex PCR, and the TCRdb table lists in-frame clones only, not all of them. Of some 150,000 clones in the sample, just under 85% were seen once. Material for sequencing was PBMCs or T cells enriched from blood (not recorded which). These receptors all stem from a woman between 40 and 50 years old who had recovered from COVID-19.

Points on this clone: Other DNA sequences of this sample code for an identical CDR3. The gene calls are TRBV6-5 and TRBJ2-7, with 11 nucleotides matching TRBD1. This CDR3 is 15 amino acids long. The germline gives CDR1 MNHEY, CDR2 SVGAGI. V shed 4 bases, J shed 3 bases, and the junction held 5 bases outside the gene matches. CDR3 loop: CASSSPGQGDYEQYF. In DNA, the CDR3 is TGTGCCAGCAGTTCGCCGGGACAGGGGGACTACGAGCAGTACTTC.

The genes are TRBV6-5 and TRBJ2-3; D is unclear. Germline CDR1 MNHEY, CDR2 SVGAGI. Trimming removed 5 bases from V and 1 base from J, with 4 bases in between. The CDR3 totals 12 residues. CDR3 in DNA: TGTGCCAGCAGTACGGGCACAGATACGCAGTATTTT. Protein product: CASSTGTDTQYF.

V gene TRBV30 combines with J gene TRBJ1-2; D ambiguous. CDR1 and CDR2 from the germline V gene are GTSNPN and SVGIG (reference sequence). The CDR3 spans 13 residues. V gave up 3 bases and J gave up 5 bases, with 13 bases separating them. The chain's CDR3 is CAWSAVREYGYTF. Written as DNA, the CDR3 is TGTGCCTGGAGCGCAGTGCGGGAATATGGCTACACCTTC.

The genes are TRBV13 and TRBJ1-1; a weak D match, TRBD1 (5 bases). V lost 1 base, J lost 8 bases, and 14 bases lay in between. The CDR3 spans 14 residues. CDR1 and CDR2 (germline): PRHDT, FYEKMQ (reference sequence). The CDR3 DNA sequence: TGTGCCAGCAGCTTAGTGGAGGGCAGGGCCGAAGCTTTCTTT. It encodes CASSLVEGRAEAFF.

The J gene is TRBJ2-3, the V gene TRBV12-3 or TRBV12-4, with unresolved D. V lost 6 bases and J lost 8, with 15 bases in between. The CDR3 spans 13 residues. The CDR3 protein is CASSNTGFSTQYF. The CDR3 DNA follows: TGTGCCAGCAGCAACACCGGGTTTAGTACGCAGTATTTT.

This chain's CDR3 is CARKSGTGGFYEQYF. The CDR3 bases are TGTGCCAGGAAATCGGGGACAGGGGGTTTCTACGAGCAGTACTTC. This chain links TRBV2 with TRBJ2-7, with 11 bases matching TRBD1. This CDR3 has 15 amino acids. Per the germline V gene, CDR1 is SNHLY and CDR2 is FYNNEI. V was clipped by 9 bases and J by 3 bases; unmatched bases: 10.

This chain links TRBV3-1 (or the pseudogene TRBV3-2) with TRBJ1-1; weak D call: TRBD1 (5 bases). The germline V gene encodes CDR1 LGHDT and CDR2 YNNKEL (reference sequence). The CDR3 is 13 amino acids. V was shortened by 5 bases and J by 5 bases, with 12 bases between the two germline ends. The CDR3 here is CASSNLRGTEAFF. The CDR3 bases are TGTGCCAGCAGCAATTTAAGGGGAACTGAAGCTTTCTTT.

The rearrangement joins TRBV9 to TRBJ1-6; TRBD1 aligns across 8 bases. The CDR3 covers 15 residues. Germline assignment: CDR1 SGDLS and CDR2 YYNGEE. V was pared by 3 bases and J by 8 bases, with 7 bases of the junction left unmatched. The CDR3 reads CASSADPTGDSPLHF. The CDR3 region has the DNA TGTGCCAGCAGCGCCGACCCGACAGGGGATTCACCCCTCCACTTT.

The gene calls are TRBV9 and TRBJ2-7, with 11 positions matching TRBD1. Trimming removed 4 bases from V and 6 bases from J; junction bases left unmatched: 3. The CDR3 is 13 residues long. Germline V lookup: CDR1 SGDLS, CDR2 YYNGEE. CDR3 sequence reads: CASSKGQGGEQYF. CDR3 coding DNA: TGTGCCAGCAGCAAGGGACAGGGGGGCGAGCAGTACTTC.

V is TRBV4-2 and J is TRBJ2-5, with 12 bases that match TRBD2. Germline V lookup: CDR1 LGHNA, CDR2 YNFKEQ. The V and J ends lost 2 bases and 5 bases, in that order; junction bases with no gene match: 6. The length of the CDR3 is 16 residues. CDR3 residues: CASSQRLAGGLETQYF. The DNA for the CDR3 is TGTGCCAGCAGCCAAAGGCTAGCGGGGGGGCTGGAGACCCAGTACTTC.

The genes are TRBV6-6 and TRBJ2-7; 10 nucleotides align to TRBD2. V lost 6 bases, J lost 3 bases, and 5 bases stayed unmatched. CDR1 and CDR2 from the germline V gene are MNHNY and SVGAGI (reference sequence). The CDR3 consists of 14 residues. The CDR3 region has the DNA TGTGCCAGCAGCCTAGCGGGAGTGAACTACGAGCAGTACTTC. It translates to CASSLAGVNYEQYF.

The V call is TRBV9, the J call TRBJ2-3; 14 positions agree with TRBD2. Germline V CDR1 and CDR2: SGDLS, YYNGEE. The CDR3 consists of 19 residues. Trimming removed 4 bases from V and 3 bases from J; junction bases left unmatched: 13. CDR3 nucleotides: TGTGCCAGCAGCCACTCCTCGGGACTAGCGGGAGAATTGACAGATACGCAGTATTTT. This translates into CASSHSSGLAGELTDTQYF. The variable domain in full, with the rest retrieved from reference TRBV9 and TRBJ2-3, is DSGVTQTPKHLITATGQRVTLRCSPRSGDLSVYWYQQSLDQGLQFLIQYYNGEERAKGNILERFSAQQFPDLHSELNLSSLELGDSALYFCASSHSSGLAGELTDTQYFGPGTRLTVL.

This CDR3 is CANTSRGNEQFF. DNA of the CDR3: TGCGCCAACACCTCGCGGGGAAATGAGCAGTTCTTC. The chain employs TRBV5-1 and TRBJ2-1, with a tentative D call TRBD2 (6 bases). The CDR3 consists of 12 residues. CDR1 is SGHRS, CDR2 YFSETQ, per germline. V lost 9 bases to trimming and J lost 7 bases, with 14 bases between them. Combining the CDR3 with reference TRBV5-1 and TRBJ2-1 gives the whole variable domain KAGVTQTPRYLIKTRGQQVTLSCSPISGHRSVSWYQQTPGQGLQFLFEYFSETQRNKGNFPGRFSGRQFSNSRSEMNVSTLELGDSALYLCANTSRGNEQFFGPGTRLTVL.

This sequence joins TRBV6-2 or TRBV6-3 and TRBJ2-7; 11 nucleotides match TRBD1. Germline values: CDR1 MNHEY, CDR2 SVGEGT. CDR3 size: 15 residues. After removal of 0 bases from V and 3 bases from J, the junction contained 1 base not matched to a gene. CDR3 sequence: CASSYSGTGGYEQYF. In DNA form, the CDR3 reads TGTGCCAGCAGTTACTCCGGGACAGGGGGCTACGAGCAGTACTTC.

This chain links TRBV2 with TRBJ1-2; TRBD1 matches at 7 bases. Germline loops: CDR1 SNHLY, CDR2 FYNNEI. J gave up 4 bases and V 6 bases, and 5 bases lay outside the gene matches. The CDR3 length is 13 residues. The CDR3 DNA reads TGTGCCAGCAGAGACAGGGCCACCTATGGCTACACCTTC. Translation: CASRDRATYGYTF.

The chain recombines TRBV5-1 with TRBJ2-5, with D unresolved. This CDR3 spans 13 amino acids. The V gene lost 0 bases and the J gene lost 1 base, with 4 bases spanning the gap. Germline V gene sequence: CDR1 SGHRS, CDR2 YFSETQ. The CDR3 bases are TGCGCCAGCAGCTTGGTCAGCCAAGAGACCCAGTACTTC. Protein: CASSLVSQETQYF.

V and J are TRBV19 and TRBJ2-4, with 12 nucleotides matching TRBD1. V trimming: 6 bases; J trimming: 0 bases; junction bases outside the gene matches: 6. The length of the CDR3 is 17 residues. Germline-derived CDR1 and CDR2 are LNHDA and SQIVND (reference sequence). CDR3 amino acids: CASSRGDRGLAKNIQYF. DNA for the CDR3: TGTGCCAGTAGCCGGGGGGACAGGGGGCTAGCCAAAAACATTCAGTACTTC. Full variable domain (missing parts from reference TRBV19 and TRBJ2-4): DGGITQSPKYLFRKEGQNVTLSCEQNLNHDAMYWYRQDPGQGLRLIYYSQIVNDFQKGDIAEGYSVSREKKESFPLTVTSAQKNPTAFYLCASSRGDRGLAKNIQYFGAGTRLSVL.

The chain has TRBV25-1 and TRBJ1-4, with D unclear. The CDR3 consists of 18 residues. Germline V CDR1 and CDR2: MGHDK, SYGVNS. Trimming left V 1 base short and J 0 bases short, with 15 bases between. CDR3 nucleotides: TGTGCCAGCAGTGAATCGGGGTCGACGGACGCAACTAATGAAAAACTGTTTTTT. It encodes CASSESGSTDATNEKLFF.

V usage is TRBV19 and J usage is TRBJ2-7, with 12 bases that match TRBD2. The CDR3 covers 16 residues. CDR1 and CDR2 from the germline V gene are LNHDA and SQIVND (reference sequence). Losses at the gene ends were 3 bases for V and 6 bases for J; bases not matched to a gene: 9. CDR3 DNA: TGTGCCAGTAGTATTCGACTAGCGGGGGTTGGGGCCGAGCAGTACTTC. It is translated as CASSIRLAGVGAEQYF.

The J gene is TRBJ2-1, the V gene TRBV5-8; no firm D call. Trimming shortened V by 0 bases and J by 12 bases, and 19 bases separated the two germline ends. CDR1 and CDR2 (germline): SGHTS, YDEGEE. The length of the CDR3 is 15 residues. CDR3 coding DNA: TGTGCCAGCAGCTTGGATCAGGCCCCCAATGTCGGGCAGTTCTTC. It translates to CASSLDQAPNVGQFF.

The J gene is TRBJ2-7, the V gene TRBV11-2; perhaps TRBD2 as D (5 bases). Deletions cut 3 bases from V and 4 bases from J, with 16 bases between. Germline loops: CDR1 SGHAT, CDR2 FQNNGV. The CDR3 is 15 amino acids. The CDR3, as DNA: TGTGCCAGCAGCTTGGTTCAGAACGGGGAGTACGAGCAGTACTTC. Amino acids: CASSLVQNGEYEQYF.

CDR3: CAIRDIQGPDEQFF. CDR3 nucleotide sequence: TGTGCCATCAGGGACATACAGGGTCCAGATGAGCAGTTCTTC. The chain links TRBV10-3 to TRBJ2-1; a weak D match, TRBD1 (6 bases). Trimming removed 6 bases from V and 8 bases from J, with 17 bases in between. This CDR3 is built from 14 residues. The germline gives CDR1 ENHRY, CDR2 SYGVKD.

This clone was observed a few times. The chain joins TRBV30 to TRBJ2-5; 9 bases are shared with TRBD2. The CDR3 has 15 residues. Looked up from germline, CDR1 is GTSNPN and CDR2 is SVGIG (reference sequence). Trimming cost V 1 base and J 2 bases; bases outside gene matches: 5. DNA for the CDR3: TGTGCCTGGAGTGCAATCGCGGGGGGGCAAGAGACCCAGTACTTC. Translated: CAWSAIAGGQETQYF.

The chain joins TRBV5-4 to TRBJ2-2; maybe TRBD1 (6 bases). Germline values: CDR1 SGHNT, CDR2 YYREEE (reference sequence). This CDR3 has 15 residues. With 0 bases removed from V and 7 bases from J, the gap between germline ends came to 13 bases. CDR3 amino acids: CASSLVSGEIGELFF. The CDR3 DNA reads TGTGCCAGCAGCTTGGTGTCAGGGGAAATCGGGGAGCTGTTTTTT.

V gene TRBV19 combines with J gene TRBJ1-1, with a weak D call TRBD1 (5 bases). Trimming left V 4 bases short and J 2 bases short, with 8 bases between. The CDR3 sequence is 13 residues long. Germline loops: CDR1 LNHDA, CDR2 SQIVND (reference sequence). The chain's CDR3 is CASSTQVNTEAFF. CDR3 DNA: TGTGCCAGTAGTACACAGGTTAACACTGAAGCTTTCTTT.

The V and J genes are TRBV20-1 and TRBJ2-2, with no clear D. Germline-derived CDR1 and CDR2 are DFQATT and SNEGSKA (reference sequence). The V gene lost 6 bases and the J gene lost 1 base, with 3 bases spanning the gap. The CDR3 has 11 residues. Here the CDR3 reads CSALNTGELFF. In DNA form, the CDR3 reads TGCAGTGCCCTGAACACCGGGGAGCTGTTTTTT.

This clone has more than one count but fewer than ten. The V and J genes are TRBV12-3 or TRBV12-4 and TRBJ1-2; D might be TRBD1 (6 bases). CDR3 length: 13 residues. Trimming took off 5 bases at V and 4 bases at J, with 11 bases between the two ends. CDR3 loop: CASSPDRIYGYTF. In nucleotides, the CDR3 is TGTGCCAGCAGTCCTGACAGGATCTATGGCTACACCTTC.

The chain combines TRBV30 with TRBJ1-1; TRBD1 matches at 7 bases. Germline trimming cut 1 base from V and 1 base from J; bases unmatched to any gene: 0. Germline lookup yields CDR1 GTSNPN and CDR2 SVGIG (reference sequence). This CDR3 has 13 amino acids. This CDR3 reads CAWSGQGNTEAFF. CDR3 coding DNA: TGTGCCTGGAGTGGACAGGGGAACACTGAAGCTTTCTTT.

The chain recombines TRBV5-5 with TRBJ1-1, with D uncertain. This CDR3 comprises 13 residues. The germline CDR1 and CDR2 sequences are SGHKS and YYEKEE (reference sequence). Trimming pared 4 bases from V and 8 bases from J, leaving 15 bases between. The CDR3 DNA reads as TGTGCCAGCAGCACCCCCGAGAGGGCGGAAGCTTTCTTT. Amino acid sequence: CASSTPERAEAFF.